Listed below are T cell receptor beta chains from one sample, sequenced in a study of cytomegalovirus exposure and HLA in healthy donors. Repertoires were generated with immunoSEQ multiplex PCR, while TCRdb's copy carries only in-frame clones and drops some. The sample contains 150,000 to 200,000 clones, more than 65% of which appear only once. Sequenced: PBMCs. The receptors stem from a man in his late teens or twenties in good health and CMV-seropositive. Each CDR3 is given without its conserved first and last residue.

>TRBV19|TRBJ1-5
ASSIRTGGNQPQH
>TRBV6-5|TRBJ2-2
ASSYRLGQGAGELF
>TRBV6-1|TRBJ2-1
ASSLSGTTYNEQF
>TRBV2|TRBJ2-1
ASSGYGVSGRNEQF
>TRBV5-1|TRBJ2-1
ASSPPGLVGDNEQF
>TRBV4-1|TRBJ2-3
ASSQGSGGIKQDTQY
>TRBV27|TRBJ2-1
ASSRPDRVNHEQF
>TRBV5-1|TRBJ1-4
ASSTGQGAGEKLF
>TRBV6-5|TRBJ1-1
ASSYRGQGTEAF
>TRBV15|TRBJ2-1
ATSRSFEGQGLSEQF
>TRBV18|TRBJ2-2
ASSGQGHGTGELF
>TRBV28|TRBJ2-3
ASSLSGRTDTQY
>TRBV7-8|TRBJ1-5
ASSQKGQGNQPQH
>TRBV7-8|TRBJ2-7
ASSLSGIAYEQY
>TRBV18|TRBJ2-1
ASSTGGNEQF
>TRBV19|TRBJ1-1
ASSILPGQFRSTEAF
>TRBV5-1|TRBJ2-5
ANKDKQETQY
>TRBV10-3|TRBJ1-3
AISELEDSSSGNTIY
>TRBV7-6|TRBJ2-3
ASSLDSGGGGTDTQY
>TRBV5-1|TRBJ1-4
ASSLSSEKLF
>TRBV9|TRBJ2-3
ASSTRDRGADTQY
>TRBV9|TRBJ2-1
ASSNGLAPYNEQF
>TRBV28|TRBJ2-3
ASSGQGTSGGATDTQY
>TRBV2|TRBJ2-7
ASSQTESSYEQY
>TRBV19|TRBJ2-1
ASSVSGSSYNEQF
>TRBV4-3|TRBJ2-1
ASSQETPFSGSNEQF
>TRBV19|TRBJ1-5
ASSIAGINQPQH
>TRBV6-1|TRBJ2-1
ASRAGELYNEQF
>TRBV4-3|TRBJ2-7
ASSQDAALGYEQY
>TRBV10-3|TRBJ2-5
ATSDGGDLTQY
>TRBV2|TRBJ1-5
ASCPTPLNQPQH
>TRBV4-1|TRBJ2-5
ASSQASVLAGGETQY
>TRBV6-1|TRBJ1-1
ASSMALREGF
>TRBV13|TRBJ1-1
ASAGGTGNTEAF
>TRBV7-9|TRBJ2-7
ASSPGQGVFNEQY
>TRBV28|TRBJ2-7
ASSPGTVSSYEQY
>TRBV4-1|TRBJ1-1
ASSQDTGGTEAF
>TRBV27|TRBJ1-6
ASSFGARGFSPLH